The TCR beta chain under discussion was sequenced for a study of regulatory T cells in long-lasting Graves disease. General study findings and limits: Among the persistent patients, 2,500 to 3,000 public clonotypes were shared, more than the approximately 960 shared among new patients. Limited samples may have lowered accuracy. TCR diversity was lower in persistent Graves' patients than in newly diagnosed ones.

With regard to this clonotype: The antigen remains unidentified.

Construction of TCR beta libraries relied on iRepertoire HTBI primers and on Arm-PCR targeting CDR3 regions. MiXCR was run by TCRdb on the multiplex PCR reads, yielding one entry per CDR3 protein. The table shows 300,000 to 500,000 distinct CDR3 sequences, with 20% to 25% occurring only once. Documented time point: persistent/refractory GD, antithyroid drugs over 5 years with positive TRAb. Construction of the TCR library relied on RNA isolated from PBMCs. Into tubes containing EDTA, approximately 9 milliliters of peripheral blood were drawn. Germline V gene data show CDR1 as MNHGY and CDR2 as SVAAGI. This CDR3 has 11 residues. The V end lost 1 base, the J end lost 10 bases, and 7 bases lay between the germline ends.

This receptor was obtained from a female donor with Graves disease. The source material was peripheral blood mononuclear cells (PBMCs), sampled when the disease was refractory, from a patient treated with antithyroid drugs. The chain combines TRBV6-9 with TRBJ2-5; perhaps TRBD2 as D (6 bases). CDR3 DNA: TGTGCCAGCAGTTATTGGGGAGGCCAGTACTTC. It encodes CASSYWGGQYF.